Shown below are 30 T cell receptor beta chains from a single sample sequenced in a study of Ad26.COV2.S vaccination and SARS-CoV-2 variants. Using immunoSEQ multiplex PCR, the repertoire was profiled, and TCRdb retains in-frame clones only, with some absent. Counted here are around 100,000 clones, over 60% occurring once; the ten biggest clones make up 15% to 20%. The sample consisted of peripheral blood, taken after recovery from COVID-19. The receptors shown here come from a human donor who had recovered from COVID-19.

V is TRBV28 and J is TRBJ2-3, with TRBD1 matching 7 bases. V dropped 4 bases and J dropped 3; count of bases not matched to a gene: 7. The germline CDR1 and CDR2 sequences are MDHEN and SYDVKM. The CDR3 is made up of 15 amino acids. DNA for the CDR3: TGTGCCAGCAGTTATGTAGGACAGGCTACAGATACGCAGTATTTT. This gives the protein CASSYVGQATDTQYF.

The genes are TRBV5-4 and TRBJ2-5, with 8 nucleotides matching TRBD1. This CDR3 region has 15 residues. The germline V gene has CDR1 SGHNT and CDR2 YYREEE (reference sequence). The V and J ends lost 3 bases and 5 bases, in that order; junction bases with no gene match: 9. In DNA form, the CDR3 reads TGTGCCAGCAGCTCAACCCAGGGGGCCCCGGAGACCCAGTACTTC. Amino acid sequence: CASSSTQGAPETQYF.

This rearrangement joins TRBV10-3 to TRBJ1-2; 10 bases line up with TRBD1. This CDR3 has 14 amino acids. Trimming removed 4 bases from V and 2 bases from J; junction bases left unmatched: 1. Germline V gene data show CDR1 as ENHRY and CDR2 as SYGVKD. This chain's CDR3 is CAISGQGANYGYTF. CDR3 DNA: TGTGCCATCAGTGGACAGGGGGCCAACTATGGCTACACCTTC.

The chain has TRBV19 and TRBJ2-5, with TRBD2 identical over 10 bases. The V gene's germline CDR1 is LNHDA and CDR2 SQIVND (reference sequence). V shed 3 bases, J shed 4 bases, and the junction held 5 bases outside the gene matches. The CDR3 length is 15 residues. The DNA of the CDR3 is TGTGCCAGTAGTATCCAGCGGGGGGGCCTAGAGACCCAGTACTTC. Translating gives CASSIQRGGLETQYF.

There are a few counts of this clone. The J gene is TRBJ1-1, the V gene TRBV4-1, with 8 nucleotides matching TRBD1. CDR3 size: 20 residues. Germline CDR1 and CDR2: MGHRA and YSYEKL. V was clipped by 1 base and J by 1 base; unmatched bases: 17. As DNA, the CDR3 is TGCGCCAGCAGCCAAGCCCCCCTCGCCGGGACAGGATCACGGAACACTGAAGCTTTCTTT. Its translation: CASSQAPLAGTGSRNTEAFF.

The chain combines TRBV6-1 with TRBJ1-1; perhaps TRBD1 as D (5 bases). This CDR3 region has 15 residues. Trimming shortened V by 2 bases and J by 2 bases, and 12 bases separated the two germline ends. Germline V lookup: CDR1 MNHNS, CDR2 SASEGT. CDR3 bases: TGTGCCAGCAGTGAAATGGGGGGATTAAACACTGAAGCTTTCTTT. Translating gives CASSEMGGLNTEAFF.

The chain carries TRBV5-1 and TRBJ1-1; weak D call: TRBD1 (5 bases). V was cut by 0 bases and J by 7 bases, with 10 bases left in between. CDR1 SGHRS and CDR2 YFSETQ come from the germline V gene. The CDR3 is 13 amino acids. The CDR3 sequence is CASSLGGADEAFF. The CDR3 nucleotides read TGCGCCAGCAGCTTGGGAGGGGCCGATGAAGCTTTCTTT. Based on the CDR3 plus reference TRBV5-1 and TRBJ1-1, the full variable domain is KAGVTQTPRYLIKTRGQQVTLSCSPISGHRSVSWYQQTPGQGLQFLFEYFSETQRNKGNFPGRFSGRQFSNSRSEMNVSTLELGDSALYLCASSLGGADEAFFGQGTRLTVV.

The CDR3 loop reads CASSLGTTGSNYGYTF. The CDR3 DNA sequence: TGCGCCAGCAGCTTGGGTACCACAGGGTCTAACTATGGCTACACCTTC. The J gene is TRBJ1-2, the V gene TRBV5-1; perhaps TRBD1 as D (6 bases). The CDR3 runs 16 residues. V was cut by 0 bases and J by 0 bases, with 12 bases left in between. Germline values: CDR1 SGHRS, CDR2 YFSETQ.

The V gene is TRBV19, the J gene TRBJ2-2; D gene unclear. Trimming removed 1 base from V and 1 base from J, with 4 bases in between. From germline, CDR1 is LNHDA and CDR2 SQIVND (reference sequence). This CDR3 is built from 14 residues. CDR3 region: CASSIGGNTGELFF. The CDR3, as DNA: TGTGCCAGTAGTATAGGGGGGAACACCGGGGAGCTGTTTTTT.

J is TRBJ1-6 and V is TRBV6-5; D unresolved. Trimming cost V 1 base and J 4 bases, with 8 bases left between them. The CDR3 runs to 15 residues. Germline V gene data show CDR1 as MNHEY and CDR2 as SVGAGI. The CDR3 nucleotides read TGTGCCAGCAGTTACTGGGCAGAGTATAATTCACCCCTCCACTTT. As protein: CASSYWAEYNSPLHF.

The chain is built from TRBV7-2 and TRBJ2-1; 9 nucleotides agree with TRBD1. V dropped 4 bases and J dropped 6; count of bases not matched to a gene: 4. Germline V CDR1 and CDR2: SGHTA, FQGNSA. The CDR3 length is 14 residues. Written as DNA, the CDR3 is TGTGCCAGCAGCTCCGGGACAGGGATCAATGAGCAGTTCTTC. It encodes CASSSGTGINEQFF.

The chain uses TRBV25-1 and TRBJ1-2, with TRBD1 matching 11 bases. Germline V gene lookup returns CDR1 MGHDK and CDR2 SYGVNS. J gave up 6 bases and V 5 bases, and 8 bases lay outside the gene matches. The CDR3 has 15 amino acids. CDR3 in DNA: TGTGCCAGCAGTTGGGGACAGGGGGTCCTCCATGGCTACACCTTC. This sequence encodes CASSWGQGVLHGYTF.

The chain joins TRBV12-3 or TRBV12-4 to TRBJ1-1; weak D call: TRBD1 (5 bases). V lost 3 bases and J 7 bases, leaving 12 bases between the germline ends. CDR3 length equals 13 residues. In nucleotides, the CDR3 is TGTGCCAGCAGTTTTTCCAGGGACGATGAAGCTTTCTTT. As protein: CASSFSRDDEAFF.

The chain has TRBV7-3 and TRBJ2-3; D is tentatively TRBD1 or TRBD2 (5 bases each). The CDR3 extends over 13 amino acids. V was cut by 2 bases and J by 10 bases, with 13 bases left in between. Germline V gene sequence: CDR1 SGHTA, CDR2 FQGTGA. Here the CDR3 reads CASSLGRQMAQYF. The CDR3, as DNA: TGTGCCAGCAGCTTAGGGAGACAGATGGCGCAGTATTTT.

The chain uses TRBV6-6 and TRBJ2-7; D remains ambiguous. Per the germline V gene, CDR1 is MNHNY and CDR2 is SVGAGI (reference sequence). CDR3 length: 12 residues. Trimming pared 5 bases from V and 5 bases from J, leaving 10 bases between. This chain's CDR3 is CASSPRSDEQYF. Here the CDR3 DNA reads TGTGCCAGCAGTCCCCGGTCGGACGAGCAGTACTTC.

The chain carries TRBV5-1 and TRBJ1-4; 7 nucleotides match TRBD1. V shed 0 bases and J 6 bases; nucleotides not matched to a gene: 17. Germline V lookup: CDR1 SGHRS, CDR2 YFSETQ. The CDR3 spans 19 residues. The CDR3 DNA sequence: TGCGCCAGCAGCTTGGGACCGTTGGGATCGCCAGGGGGGGATGAAAAACTGTTTTTT. Protein sequence: CASSLGPLGSPGGDEKLFF.

The chain couples TRBV7-9 to TRBJ2-2; D is possibly TRBD2 (6 bases). Deletions cut 4 bases from V and 3 bases from J, with 9 bases between. The CDR3 totals 14 residues. The germline V gene encodes CDR1 SEHNR and CDR2 FQNEAQ (reference sequence). The CDR3 coding sequence is TGTGCCAGCAGCTCAGGACTATACACCGGGGAGCTGTTTTTT. Translated: CASSSGLYTGELFF.

The J gene is TRBJ2-5, the V gene TRBV30; perhaps D is TRBD1 or TRBD2 (5 bases each). V lost 0 bases to trimming and J lost 3 bases, with 11 bases between them. The CDR3 length is 14 residues. CDR1 and CDR2 from the germline V gene are GTSNPN and SVGIG (reference sequence). CDR3 in DNA: TGTGCCTGGAGTGTAACCGGGGCCGAAGAGACCCAGTACTTC. Translation gives CAWSVTGAEETQYF. The variable domain in full, with the rest retrieved from reference TRBV30 and TRBJ2-5, is SQTIHQWPATLVQPVGSPLSLECTVEGTSNPNLYWYRQAAGRGLQLLFYSVGIGQISSEVPQNLSASRPQDRQFILSSKKLLLSDSGFYLCAWSVTGAEETQYFGPGTRLLVL.

The chain has TRBV5-1 and TRBJ2-2, with TRBD2 identical over 7 bases. The CDR3 sequence is 15 residues long. CDR1 is SGHRS, CDR2 YFSETQ, per germline. The trim removed 2 bases at V and 3 bases at J, leaving 4 bases unmatched. The CDR3 is CASSFGGTDTGELFF. The CDR3 region has the DNA TGCGCCAGCAGCTTCGGGGGGACGGACACCGGGGAGCTGTTTTTT.

The J gene is TRBJ1-5, the V gene TRBV19; possible D gene TRBD1, 5 bases. This CDR3 is 14 amino acids long. The V end lost 9 bases, the J end lost 2 bases, and 14 bases lay between the germline ends. From germline, CDR1 is LNHDA and CDR2 SQIVND (reference sequence). CDR3 bases: TGTGCCAGCCGGTTGGGGGGGGGCAATCAGCCCCAGCATTTT. Protein product: CASRLGGGNQPQHF.

The gene calls are TRBV19 and TRBJ1-5, with D maybe TRBD1 (6 bases). The CDR3 runs to 15 residues. The V gene's germline CDR1 is LNHDA and CDR2 SQIVND (reference sequence). With 6 bases removed from V and 0 bases from J, the gap between germline ends came to 12 bases. The CDR3 reads CASSEQGDSNQPQHF. The CDR3 coding sequence is TGTGCCAGTAGCGAACAGGGCGATAGCAATCAGCCCCAGCATTTT.

The chain couples TRBV12-2 to TRBJ2-7; TRBD2, the D gene given by the table, was not confirmed from the DNA. TRBV12-2 is marked as a pseudogene. The CDR3 has 17 amino acids. CDR3 residues: CASRPFSSPGLVYEQYF. CDR3 DNA sequence: TGTGCAAGTCGCCCATTCTCGAGCCCGGGACTAGTGTACGAGCAGTACTTC.

V gene TRBV7-9 combines with J gene TRBJ2-5; 11 bases map to TRBD2. The CDR3 is 15 amino acids. Germline CDR1 reads SEHNR; CDR2 reads FQNEAQ (reference sequence). Trimming at V came to 5 bases and at J to 2 bases, leaving 4 bases not matched to a gene. CDR3 DNA sequence: TGTGCCAGCAGCCCAGCTAGCGGGGGGCAAGAGACCCAGTACTTC. It is translated as CASSPASGGQETQYF.

This clone showed up just a few times. The genes are TRBV28 and TRBJ1-1; no clear D. The germline V and J ends were trimmed by 6 bases and 3 bases, with 11 bases remaining between them. From germline, CDR1 is MDHEN and CDR2 SYDVKM. The CDR3 loop spans 13 amino acids. The CDR3: CASSPGSDTEAFF. The DNA for the CDR3 is TGTGCCAGCAGCCCAGGATCGGACACTGAAGCTTTCTTT.

V is TRBV2 and J is TRBJ1-1, with a tentative D call TRBD1 (5 bases). This CDR3 is 13 amino acids long. V was shortened by 6 bases and J by 4 bases, with 12 bases between the two germline ends. Looked up from germline, CDR1 is SNHLY and CDR2 is FYNNEI. This chain's CDR3 is CASRPTGGTEAFF. CDR3 in DNA: TGTGCCAGCAGGCCGACGGGGGGCACTGAAGCTTTCTTT. The full variable domain, with the rest looked up from reference TRBV2 and TRBJ1-1, is EPEVTQTPSHQVTQMGQEVILRCVPISNHLYFYWYRQILGQKVEFLVSFYNNEISEKSEIFDDQFSVERPDGSNFTLKIRSTKLEDSAMYFCASRPTGGTEAFFGQGTRLTVV.

V gene TRBV5-4 combines with J gene TRBJ2-5; D is unclear. CDR3 length: 11 residues. Trimming shortened V by 3 bases and J by 0 bases, and 0 bases separated the two germline ends. Germline V lookup: CDR1 SGHNT, CDR2 YYREEE (reference sequence). CDR3 sequence: CASSYQETQYF. Here the CDR3 DNA reads TGTGCCAGCAGCTACCAAGAGACCCAGTACTTC.

The chain has TRBV5-5 and TRBJ2-3, with TRBD2 matching over 9 bases. Trimming cost V 1 base and J 3 bases; bases outside gene matches: 15. Germline-derived CDR1 and CDR2 are SGHKS and YYEKEE (reference sequence). This CDR3 spans 19 amino acids. CDR3 loop: CASSLIRAGGPISTDTQYF. The DNA for the CDR3 is TGTGCCAGCAGCTTGATACGTGCGGGGGGGCCAATTAGTACAGATACGCAGTATTTT.

This clone has a single count. The chain employs TRBV6-6 and TRBJ2-2; 11 nucleotides line up with TRBD2. The length of the CDR3 is 16 residues. CDR1 and CDR2 from the germline V gene are MNHNY and SVGAGI (reference sequence). V lost 6 bases, J lost 6 bases, and 9 bases stayed unmatched. DNA of the CDR3: TGTGCCAGCAGCACATCTAGCGGGGGGATCCCCGGGGAGCTGTTTTTT. Amino acid sequence: CASSTSSGGIPGELFF.

The rearrangement joins TRBV5-1 to TRBJ1-2, with 12 bases identical to TRBD1. With 0 bases clipped from V and 7 bases from J, the junction kept 7 bases outside the gene matches. CDR1 SGHRS and CDR2 YFSETQ come from the germline V gene. CDR3 length: 16 residues. The CDR3 reads CASSLGGTGGAAGYTF. The DNA for the CDR3 is TGCGCCAGCAGCTTGGGAGGGACAGGGGGCGCCGCTGGCTACACCTTC.

This chain uses TRBV14 with TRBJ1-2; D is unresolved. Germline values: CDR1 SGHDN, CDR2 FVKESK. V lost 0 bases and J lost 2, with 10 bases in between. The CDR3 spans 15 residues. CDR3 bases: TGTGCCAGCAGCCAAGATGGGTCGTGGAACTATGGCTACACCTTC. It specifies CASSQDGSWNYGYTF.